The 16 T cell receptor beta chains below all came from one sample that was sequenced in a study of cytomegalovirus exposure and HLA in healthy donors. Primers: 60 Vbeta forward and 13 Jbeta reverse. Method: immunoSEQ multiplex PCR; TCRdb's copy keeps in-frame clones and lacks some. The sample lists 160,000 or so clones; roughly 80% were seen once. Material: PBMCs. The source is a man aged 18-30 years in good health and CMV-seropositive.

The gene calls are TRBV5-4 and TRBJ2-3, with 8 bases fitting TRBD2. Germline CDR1 SGHNT, CDR2 YYREEE (reference sequence). V shed 4 bases, J shed 2 bases, and the junction held 9 bases outside the gene matches. This CDR3 spans 16 amino acids. The CDR3 DNA sequence: TGTGCCAGCAGCCTTGGGACTAGGGGAAACACAGATACGCAGTATTTT. As protein: CASSLGTRGNTDTQYF.

Only one count was recorded for this clone. The J gene is TRBJ2-2, the V gene TRBV27; no definite D call. The V gene's germline CDR1 is MNHEY and CDR2 SMNVEV (reference sequence). This CDR3 spans 14 amino acids. V lost 2 bases to trimming and J lost 7 bases, with 11 bases between them. The CDR3 sequence: CASSLISPVGELFF. The CDR3 DNA follows: TGTGCCAGCAGTTTAATCAGTCCCGTCGGGGAGCTGTTTTTT.

The sample holds one count of this clone. This sequence joins TRBV18 and TRBJ1-5, with 7 bases fitting TRBD1. V was pared by 5 bases and J by 0 bases, with 10 bases of the junction left unmatched. The CDR3 is made up of 17 amino acids. CDR1 KGHSH and CDR2 LQKENI come from the germline V gene. The CDR3 is CASSRESGQYSNQPQHF. The CDR3 DNA sequence: TGTGCCAGCTCAAGGGAGTCGGGACAGTATAGCAATCAGCCCCAGCATTTT.

V gene TRBV9 combines with J gene TRBJ2-7, with 11 bases identical to TRBD1. This CDR3 is built from 16 residues. CDR1 SGDLS and CDR2 YYNGEE come from the germline V gene. The J segment lost 7 bases and the V segment lost 5 bases, leaving 14 bases of the junction unmatched. The CDR3 spells CASSAKPGQGVGEQYF. The CDR3, as DNA: TGTGCCAGCAGTGCAAAACCGGGACAGGGGGTGGGAGAGCAGTACTTC.

J is TRBJ2-1 and V is TRBV6-5; 7 bases align to TRBD2. The V segment lost 2 bases and the J segment 6 bases; nucleotides outside the gene matches: 10. The germline V gene encodes CDR1 MNHEY and CDR2 SVGAGI. The CDR3 is 16 residues long. The CDR3 spells CASSYLSGGVSNEQFF. DNA of the CDR3: TGTGCCAGCAGTTACCTGAGTGGGGGGGTGTCCAATGAGCAGTTCTTC.

This chain links TRBV5-4 with TRBJ1-1; D is unresolved. The CDR3 has 12 amino acids. Germline V gene lookup returns CDR1 SGHNT and CDR2 YYREEE (reference sequence). V lost 3 bases to trimming and J lost 5 bases, with 8 bases between them. The CDR3 loop reads CASSYLSTEAFF. Written as DNA, the CDR3 is TGTGCCAGCAGCTACTTGAGTACTGAAGCTTTCTTT. The full variable domain, in which reference TRBV5-4 and TRBJ1-1 provide the parts outside the CDR3, is ETGVTQSPTHLIKTRGQQVTLRCSSQSGHNTVSWYQQALGQGPQFIFQYYREEENGRGNFPPRFSGLQFPNYSSELNVNALELDDSALYLCASSYLSTEAFFGQGTRLTVV.

The CDR3, as DNA: TGTGCCAGCAGCCAAAACAGGGCTGGGTCCGGGGAGCTGTTTTTT. Its protein product is CASSQNRAGSGELFF. The genes are TRBV4-2 and TRBJ2-2; the D gene is possibly TRBD1 (6 bases). Germline assignment: CDR1 LGHNA and CDR2 YNFKEQ. The CDR3 runs to 15 residues. Trimming removed 2 bases at V and 6 bases at J, with 13 bases between.

V is TRBV5-1 and J is TRBJ1-4; TRBD1 matches 10 bases. The CDR3 length is 14 residues. Germline assignment: CDR1 SGHRS and CDR2 YFSETQ. V was pared by 4 bases and J by 8 bases, with 5 bases of the junction left unmatched. The DNA for the CDR3 is TGCGCCAGCAGCGTTGACAGGGGGCGAGAAAAACTGTTTTTT. It is translated as CASSVDRGREKLFF.

The chain recombines TRBV5-1 with TRBJ2-7, with D possibly TRBD1 on 5 matching bases. CDR3 length equals 13 residues. The V and J ends lost 6 bases and 2 bases respectively, with 12 bases between them. CDR1 is SGHRS and CDR2 is YFSETQ in the germline V gene. CDR3 DNA: TGCGCCAGCACCTCAGGGTATCCCTACGAGCAGTACTTC. Protein sequence: CASTSGYPYEQYF.

The CDR3 loop reads CASSFTGIRTDTQYF. The CDR3 DNA is TGTGCCAGCAGCTTTACAGGGATTCGGACAGATACGCAGTATTTT. V gene TRBV5-8 combines with J gene TRBJ2-3; weak D call: TRBD1 (6 bases). This CDR3 is built from 15 residues. The germline CDR1 and CDR2 sequences are SGHTS and YDEGEE. Deletions cut 2 bases from V and 3 bases from J, with 13 bases between.

V usage is TRBV10-2 and J usage is TRBJ2-1; 9 bases agree with TRBD1. This CDR3 has 14 residues. V dropped 7 bases and J dropped 7; count of bases not matched to a gene: 8. Germline V CDR1 and CDR2: WSHSY, SAAADI. In DNA form, the CDR3 reads TGCGCCAGCACAAGACAGGGGGGAGGAAATGAGCAGTTCTTC. It translates to CASTRQGGGNEQFF.

V gene TRBV7-9 combines with J gene TRBJ1-1; a possible D gene is TRBD1 (5 bases). Looked up from germline, CDR1 is SEHNR and CDR2 is FQNEAQ (reference sequence). Trimming shortened V by 2 bases and J by 2 bases, and 9 bases separated the two germline ends. This CDR3 region has 14 residues. CDR3 sequence reads: CASSLLQGNTEAFF. The DNA for the CDR3 is TGTGCCAGCAGCTTACTCCAGGGTAACACTGAAGCTTTCTTT.

The chain couples TRBV11-2 to TRBJ1-4; D not resolved. With 6 bases removed from V and 10 bases from J, the gap between germline ends came to 12 bases. The CDR3 has 12 amino acids. Germline V gene sequence: CDR1 SGHAT, CDR2 FQNNGV. CDR3: CASSREVGKLFF. The CDR3 coding sequence is TGTGCCAGCAGTCGCGAGGTGGGAAAACTGTTTTTT.

As regards this clone: One junction end disagrees with the germline gene, perhaps due to a read error. The chain has TRBV6-1 and TRBJ2-7, with a weak D call TRBD2 (6 bases). Germline V lookup: CDR1 MNHNS, CDR2 SASEGT. The CDR3 length is 12 residues. The CDR3 nucleotides read TGTGCCAGCAGTGAGGCCGGGACTGACTCGCACTTC. Protein product: CASSEAGTDSHF.

This chain links TRBV28 with TRBJ2-5; 9 positions match TRBD2. Looked up from germline, CDR1 is MDHEN and CDR2 is SYDVKM. CDR3 length: 15 amino acids. V dropped 8 bases and J dropped 1; count of bases not matched to a gene: 8. This CDR3 reads CASQTGTSFQETQYF. CDR3 DNA: TGTGCCAGCCAAACCGGGACTAGCTTCCAAGAGACCCAGTACTTC. Looking up the rest from reference TRBV28 and TRBJ2-5 gives the full variable domain: DVKVTQSSRYLVKRTGEKVFLECVQDMDHENMFWYRQDPGLGLRLIYFSYDVKMKEKGDIPEGYSVSREKKERFSLILESASTNQTSMYLCASQTGTSFQETQYFGPGTRLLVL.

The V and J genes are TRBV5-1 and TRBJ1-1; D unresolved. Trimming cost V 3 bases and J 4 bases, with 13 bases left between them. The CDR3 spans 14 residues. The germline gives CDR1 SGHRS, CDR2 YFSETQ. CDR3 DNA sequence: TGCGCCAGCAGCTCACTCGGTAGAACCACTGAAGCTTTCTTT. It yields the protein CASSSLGRTTEAFF.